This T cell receptor beta chain was documented in a study of cytomegalovirus exposure and HLA in healthy donors. Background on the study: The roughly 110 validation repertoires were reported in a later analysis to have been generated on the same platform as the roughly 700 first-cohort repertoires.

On this clone itself: Its cognate antigen is unknown.

Sequencing was performed with immunoSEQ multiplex PCR; in TCRdb, only in-frame clones are kept and a portion is missing. The data contain a few hundred thousand clones, 65% to 85% of them singletons. General study results and limits: Among TCR beta chains, those listed as cytomegalovirus-associated numbered about 150.

The CDR3 totals 15 residues. The V and J ends lost 0 bases and 2 bases, in that order; junction bases with no gene match: 6. Per germline, CDR1 SQVTM and CDR2 ANQGSEA. This chain uses TRBV29-1 with TRBJ1-2; 7 nucleotides agree with TRBD1. This TCR derives from a woman in her twenties or thirties in good health and CMV-seropositive. The specimen sequenced was PBMCs. The chain's CDR3 is CSVEEGGGLNYGYTF. CDR3 nucleotides: TGCAGCGTTGAAGAAGGGGGCGGCTTAAACTATGGCTACACCTTC.